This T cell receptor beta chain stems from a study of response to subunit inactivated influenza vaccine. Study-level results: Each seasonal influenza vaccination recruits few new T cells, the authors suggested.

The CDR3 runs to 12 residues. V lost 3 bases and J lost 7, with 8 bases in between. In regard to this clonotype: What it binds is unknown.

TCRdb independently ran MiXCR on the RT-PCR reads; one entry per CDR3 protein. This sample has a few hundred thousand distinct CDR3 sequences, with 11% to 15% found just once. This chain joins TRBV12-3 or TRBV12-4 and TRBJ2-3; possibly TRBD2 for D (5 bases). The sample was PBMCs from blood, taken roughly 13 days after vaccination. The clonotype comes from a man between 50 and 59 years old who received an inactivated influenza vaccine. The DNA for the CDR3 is TGTGCCAGCAGTTTGGAGGCTTATACGCAGTATTTT. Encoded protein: CASSLEAYTQYF.